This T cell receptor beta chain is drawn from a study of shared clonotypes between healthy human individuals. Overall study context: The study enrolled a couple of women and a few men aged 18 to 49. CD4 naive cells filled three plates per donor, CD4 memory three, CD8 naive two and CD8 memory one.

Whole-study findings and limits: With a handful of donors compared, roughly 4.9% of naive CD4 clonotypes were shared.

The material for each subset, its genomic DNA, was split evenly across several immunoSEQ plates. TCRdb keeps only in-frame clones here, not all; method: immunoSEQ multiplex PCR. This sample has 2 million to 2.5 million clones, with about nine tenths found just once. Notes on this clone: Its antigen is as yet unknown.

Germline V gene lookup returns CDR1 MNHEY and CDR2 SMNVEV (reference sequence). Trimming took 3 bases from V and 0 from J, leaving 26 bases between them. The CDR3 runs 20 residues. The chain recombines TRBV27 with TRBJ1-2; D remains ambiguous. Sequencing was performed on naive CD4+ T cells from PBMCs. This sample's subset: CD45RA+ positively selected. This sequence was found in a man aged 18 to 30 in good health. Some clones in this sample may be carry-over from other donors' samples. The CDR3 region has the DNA TGTGCCAGCAGTTTTGAGTCCCGCCGGCCAACGGTTTTCCCTAACTATGGCTACACCTTC. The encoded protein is CASSFESRRPTVFPNYGYTF.